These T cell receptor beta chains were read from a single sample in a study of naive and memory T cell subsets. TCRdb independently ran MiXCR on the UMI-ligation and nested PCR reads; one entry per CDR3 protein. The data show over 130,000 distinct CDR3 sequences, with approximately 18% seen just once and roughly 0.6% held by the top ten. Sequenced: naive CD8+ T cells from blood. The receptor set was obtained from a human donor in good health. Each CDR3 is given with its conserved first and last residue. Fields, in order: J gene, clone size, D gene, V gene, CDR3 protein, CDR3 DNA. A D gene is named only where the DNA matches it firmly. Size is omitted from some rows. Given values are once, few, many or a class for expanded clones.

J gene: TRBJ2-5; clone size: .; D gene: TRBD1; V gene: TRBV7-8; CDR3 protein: CASSSLGQDQETQYF; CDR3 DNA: TGTGCCAGCAGCTCACTTGGACAGGACCAAGAGACCCAGTACTTC
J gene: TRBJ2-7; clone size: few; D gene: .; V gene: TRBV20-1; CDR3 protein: CSGAEGTAYEQYF; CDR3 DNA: TGCAGTGGCGCCGAGGGGACCGCCTACGAGCAGTACTTC
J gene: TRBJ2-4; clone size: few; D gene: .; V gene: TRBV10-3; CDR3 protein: CAISEAGENIQYF; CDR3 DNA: TGTGCCATCAGTGAGGCAGGGGAAAACATTCAGTACTTC
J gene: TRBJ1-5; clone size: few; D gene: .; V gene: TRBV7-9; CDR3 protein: CAIDQGNQPQHF; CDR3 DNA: TGTGCCATCGACCAGGGGAATCAGCCCCAGCATTTT
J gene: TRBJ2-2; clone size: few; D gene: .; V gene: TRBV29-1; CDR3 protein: CSVETQGLNTGELFF; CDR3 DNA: TGCAGCGTGGAAACACAGGGCCTGAACACCGGGGAGCTGTTTTTT
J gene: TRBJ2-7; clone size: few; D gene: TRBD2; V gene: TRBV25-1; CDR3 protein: CASSEGGDYEQYF; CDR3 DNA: TGTGCCAGCAGTGAAGGGGGGGATTACGAGCAGTACTTC
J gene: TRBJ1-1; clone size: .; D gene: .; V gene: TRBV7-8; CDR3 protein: CASSLSLEPTEAFF; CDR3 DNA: TGTGCCAGCAGCTTAAGTTTGGAACCAACTGAAGCTTTCTTT
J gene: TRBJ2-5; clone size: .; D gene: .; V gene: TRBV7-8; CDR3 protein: CASSFPGVGETQYF; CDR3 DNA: TGTGCCAGCAGCTTCCCAGGGGTCGGAGAGACCCAGTACTTC
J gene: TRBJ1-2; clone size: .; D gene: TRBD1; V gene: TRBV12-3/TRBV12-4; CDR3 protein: CASSLRTGGHGYTF; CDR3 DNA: TGTGCCAGCAGTCTCAGGACAGGGGGACATGGCTACACCTTC
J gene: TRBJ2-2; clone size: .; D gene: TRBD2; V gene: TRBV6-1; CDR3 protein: CACSEFGGGTTGELFF; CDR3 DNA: TGTGCCTGCAGTGAATTTGGGGGGGGAACCACCGGGGAGCTGTTTTTT
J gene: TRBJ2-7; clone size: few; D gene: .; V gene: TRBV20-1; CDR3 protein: CSATLGPGYEQYF; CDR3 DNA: TGCAGTGCTACCCTAGGCCCGGGCTACGAGCAGTACTTC
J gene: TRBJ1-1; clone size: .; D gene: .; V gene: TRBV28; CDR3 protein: CASSNYVQAFF; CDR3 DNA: TGTGCCAGCAGTAATTATGTGCAAGCTTTCTTT
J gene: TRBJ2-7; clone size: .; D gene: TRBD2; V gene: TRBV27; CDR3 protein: CASSLSAGGHEQYF; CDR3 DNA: TGTGCCAGCAGTTTATCGGCGGGAGGGCACGAGCAGTACTTC
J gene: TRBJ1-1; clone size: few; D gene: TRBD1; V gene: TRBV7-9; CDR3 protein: CASSSTGGPNTEAFF; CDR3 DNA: TGTGCCAGCAGCTCGACAGGGGGCCCGAACACTGAAGCTTTCTTT
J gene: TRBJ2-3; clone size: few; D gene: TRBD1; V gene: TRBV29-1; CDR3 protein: CSVEDWGQGTDTQYF; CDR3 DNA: TGCAGCGTTGAAGATTGGGGACAGGGAACAGATACGCAGTATTTT
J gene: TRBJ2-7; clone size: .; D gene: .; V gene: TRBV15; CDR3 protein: CATSRDWAYEQYF; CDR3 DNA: TGTGCCACCAGCAGAGATTGGGCCTACGAGCAGTACTTC
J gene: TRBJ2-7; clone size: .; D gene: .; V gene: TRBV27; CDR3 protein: CASSRQAPYEQDF; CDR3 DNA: TGTGCCAGCAGTCGACAGGCCCCCTACGAGCAGGACTTC
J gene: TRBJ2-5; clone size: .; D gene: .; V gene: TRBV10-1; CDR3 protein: CASSESRDQFQETQYF; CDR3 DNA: TGCGCCAGCAGTGAATCCCGGGACCAATTCCAAGAGACCCAGTACTTC
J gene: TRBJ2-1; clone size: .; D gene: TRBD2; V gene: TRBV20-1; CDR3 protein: CSARDKVGLAGSSYNEQFF; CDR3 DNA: TGCAGTGCTAGAGATAAAGTAGGACTAGCGGGGTCATCCTACAATGAGCAGTTCTTC
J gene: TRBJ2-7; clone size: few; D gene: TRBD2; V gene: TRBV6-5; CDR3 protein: CASSLNGAGGREQYF; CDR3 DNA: TGTGCCAGCAGCCTGAATGGAGCGGGGGGCCGCGAGCAGTACTTC
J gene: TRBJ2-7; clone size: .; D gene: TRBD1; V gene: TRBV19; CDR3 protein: CASGPGQWTYEQYF; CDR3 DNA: TGTGCCAGCGGTCCGGGACAGTGGACCTACGAGCAGTACTTC
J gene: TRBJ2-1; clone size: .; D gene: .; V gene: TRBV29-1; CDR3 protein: CSVEEGGARDYNEQFF; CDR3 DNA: TGCAGCGTTGAAGAAGGCGGGGCGCGAGACTACAATGAGCAGTTCTTC
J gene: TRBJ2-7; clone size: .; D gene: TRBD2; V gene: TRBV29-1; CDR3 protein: CSVEGRAGAGDTVLYEQYF; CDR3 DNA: TGCAGCGTTGAAGGAAGGGCTGGGGCGGGGGATACCGTCCTGTACGAGCAGTACTTC
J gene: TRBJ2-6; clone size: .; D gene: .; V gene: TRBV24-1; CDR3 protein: CATSDSDADVLTF; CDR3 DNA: TGTGCCACCAGTGATTCCGATGCGGACGTCCTGACTTTC
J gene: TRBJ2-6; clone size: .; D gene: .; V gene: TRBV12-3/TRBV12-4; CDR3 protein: CASSLPGSGANVLTF; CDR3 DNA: TGTGCCAGCAGTTTACCGGGATCTGGGGCCAACGTCCTGACTTTC
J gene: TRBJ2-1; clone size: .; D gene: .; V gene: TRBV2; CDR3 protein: CASRKGSPSYNEQFF; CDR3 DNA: TGTGCCAGCAGGAAAGGTAGCCCTAGCTACAATGAGCAGTTCTTC
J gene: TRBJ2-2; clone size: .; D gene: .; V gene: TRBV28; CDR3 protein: CASSFSSNTRNTGELFF; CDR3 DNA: TGTGCCAGCAGTTTCTCCTCTAACACACGGAACACCGGGGAGCTGTTTTTT
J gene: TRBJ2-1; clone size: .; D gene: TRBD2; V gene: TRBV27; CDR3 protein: CASSLSPLAGVSYNEQFF; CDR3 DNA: TGTGCCAGCAGTTTATCGCCCCTAGCGGGAGTTTCCTACAATGAGCAGTTCTTC
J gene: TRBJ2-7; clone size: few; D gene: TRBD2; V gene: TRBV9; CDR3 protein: CASSVSGSGSYEQYF; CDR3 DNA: TGTGCCAGCAGCGTATCGGGGAGCGGGAGTTACGAGCAGTACTTC
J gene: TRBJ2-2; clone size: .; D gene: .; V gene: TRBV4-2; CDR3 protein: CASSQDEGLTGELFF; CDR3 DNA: TGTGCCAGCAGCCAAGATGAGGGGCTGACCGGGGAGCTGTTTTTT
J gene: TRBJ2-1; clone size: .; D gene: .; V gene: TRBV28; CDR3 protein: CASSLEGYYNEQFF; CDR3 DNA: TGTGCCAGCAGTTTAGAGGGGTACTACAATGAGCAGTTCTTC
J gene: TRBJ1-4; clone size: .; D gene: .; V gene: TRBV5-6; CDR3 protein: CASTQLGRGNLFF; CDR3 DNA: TGTGCCAGCACCCAACTCGGGAGGGGGAACCTGTTTTTT
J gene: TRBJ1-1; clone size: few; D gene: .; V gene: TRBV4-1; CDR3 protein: CASSQGWETEAFF; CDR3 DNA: TGCGCCAGCAGCCAAGGTTGGGAGACTGAAGCTTTCTTT
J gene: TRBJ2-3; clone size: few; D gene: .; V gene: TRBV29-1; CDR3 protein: CSVGGVTDTQYF; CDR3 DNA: TGCAGCGTTGGGGGTGTCACAGATACGCAGTATTTT
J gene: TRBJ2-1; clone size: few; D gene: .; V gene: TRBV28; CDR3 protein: CASRPGTPYGKEQFF; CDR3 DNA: TGTGCCAGCAGGCCCGGGACCCCGTATGGCAAGGAGCAGTTCTTC
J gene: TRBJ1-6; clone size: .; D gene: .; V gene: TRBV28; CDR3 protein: CASTTLKVYNSPLHF; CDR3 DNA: TGTGCCAGCACCACTCTTAAAGTCTATAATTCACCCCTCCACTTT
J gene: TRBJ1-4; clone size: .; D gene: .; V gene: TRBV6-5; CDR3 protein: CASSYRQGGLGEKLFF; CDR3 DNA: TGTGCCAGCAGTTACAGACAAGGGGGTTTAGGGGAAAAACTGTTTTTT
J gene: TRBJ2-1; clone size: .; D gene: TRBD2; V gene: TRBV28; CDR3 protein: CASSLWIGTSSNNEQFF; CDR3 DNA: TGTGCCAGCAGTTTATGGATTGGGACTAGCAGTAACAATGAGCAGTTCTTC
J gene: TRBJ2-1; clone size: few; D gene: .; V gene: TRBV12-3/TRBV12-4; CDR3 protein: CASSFSVVNEQFF; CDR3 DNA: TGTGCCAGCAGCTTTTCCGTCGTGAATGAGCAGTTCTTC
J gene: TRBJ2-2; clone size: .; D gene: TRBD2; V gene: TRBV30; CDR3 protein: CAWKRTSGSYTGELFF; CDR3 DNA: TGTGCCTGGAAAAGGACTAGCGGTTCATACACCGGGGAGCTGTTTTTT
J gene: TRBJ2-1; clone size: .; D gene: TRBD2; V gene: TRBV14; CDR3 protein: CASSQAVRLAGRNEQFF; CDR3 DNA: TGTGCCAGCAGCCAAGCGGTGAGACTAGCGGGAAGGAATGAGCAGTTCTTC
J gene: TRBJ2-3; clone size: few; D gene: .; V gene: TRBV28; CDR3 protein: CASSPHWGSADTQYF; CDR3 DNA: TGTGCCAGCAGTCCCCATTGGGGGTCGGCAGATACGCAGTATTTT
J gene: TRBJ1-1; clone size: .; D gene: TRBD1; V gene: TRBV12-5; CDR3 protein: CASGPTGDTEAFF; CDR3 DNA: TGTGCTAGTGGACCCACAGGGGACACTGAAGCTTTCTTT
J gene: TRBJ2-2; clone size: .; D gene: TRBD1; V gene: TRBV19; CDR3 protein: CASSTRQGANTGELFF; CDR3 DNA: TGTGCCAGTAGTACCCGACAGGGGGCAAACACCGGGGAGCTGTTTTTT
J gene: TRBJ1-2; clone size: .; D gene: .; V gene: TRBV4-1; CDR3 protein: CASSQGEFGGYTF; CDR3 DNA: TGCGCCAGCAGCCAAGGGGAATTTGGTGGCTACACCTTC
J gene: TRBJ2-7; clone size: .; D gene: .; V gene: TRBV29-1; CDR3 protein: CSAHQGYEQYF; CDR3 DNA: TGCAGCGCTCACCAGGGCTACGAGCAGTACTTC
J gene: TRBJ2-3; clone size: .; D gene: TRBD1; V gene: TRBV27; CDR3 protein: CASSVGTATDTQYF; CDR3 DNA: TGTGCCAGCAGTGTTGGGACAGCCACAGATACGCAGTATTTT
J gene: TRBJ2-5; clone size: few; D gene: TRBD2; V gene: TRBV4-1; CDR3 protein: CASSRQASGEETQYF; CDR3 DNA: TGCGCCAGCAGCCGCCAGGCTAGCGGGGAAGAGACCCAGTACTTC